These 30 T cell receptor beta chains originate from one sample sequenced in a study of Graves' ophthalmopathy and Graves' hyperthyroidism. Using RNA transcripts, the TCR beta CDR3 regions were amplified. The workflow started with a first-round RT-PCR run with HTBI primers and then moved on to a second-round multiplex PCR. TCRdb re-called the multiplex PCR reads with MiXCR, one entry per CDR3 protein. This table holds about 340,000 distinct CDR3 sequences, roughly 17% found once. Source material: peripheral blood. All receptors come from an adult man with Graves' ophthalmopathy.

This clonotype was observed at least ten times. This sequence joins TRBV11-2 and TRBJ2-7; D is undetermined. Germline-derived CDR1 and CDR2 are SGHAT and FQNNGV. This CDR3 has 15 amino acids. V lost 0 bases and J lost 5, with 14 bases in between. CDR3 DNA sequence: TGTGCCAGCAGCTTAGAATTCCAGAAGACGGACGAGCAGTACTTC. Translating it yields CASSLEFQKTDEQYF.

This clonotype was found many times. The chain links TRBV11-2 to TRBJ1-1; no clear D gene. The CDR3 is 15 residues long. Germline CDR1 SGHAT, CDR2 FQNNGV. Trimming removed 5 bases at V and 1 base at J, with 14 bases between. The CDR3 spells CASSQRWGPNTEAFF. The CDR3 DNA sequence: TGTGCCAGCAGCCAACGCTGGGGTCCGAACACTGAAGCTTTCTTT.

This clonotype has at least ten counts. The J gene is TRBJ1-1, the V gene TRBV11-1; 9 nucleotides align to TRBD1. Germline V lookup: CDR1 SGHAT, CDR2 FQDESV (reference sequence). The junction had 15 bases not matched to a gene; V was cut back by 5 bases and J by 11 bases. The CDR3 totals 15 residues. The CDR3 loop reads CASSNRDRVMEEAFF. In DNA, the CDR3 is TGTGCCAGCAGCAACCGGGACAGGGTGATGGAGGAGGCTTTCTTT.

This clonotype was seen ten or more times. V gene TRBV18 combines with J gene TRBJ1-5; D remains unclear. V lost 3 bases to trimming and J lost 1 base, with 10 bases between them. The CDR3 covers 15 residues. Germline V gene data show CDR1 as KGHSH and CDR2 as LQKENI. DNA of the CDR3: TGTGCCAGCTCACCTCTTCCGCTAAGCAATCAGCCCCAGCATTTT. Translated, it gives CASSPLPLSNQPQHF.

The rearrangement joins TRBV7-2 to TRBJ2-5; TRBD1 might be the D (5 bases). From germline, CDR1 is SGHTA and CDR2 FQGNSA. V was pared by 1 base and J by 5 bases, with 11 bases between. The CDR3 extends over 14 amino acids. This CDR3 reads CASSLDQGFETQYF. Here the CDR3 DNA reads TGTGCCAGCAGCTTAGATCAGGGTTTTGAGACCCAGTACTTC.

CDR3 amino acids: CASSMTGTSGNTIYF. In nucleotides, the CDR3 is TGTGCCAGCAGCATGACAGGGACTTCGGGAAACACCATATATTTT. The chain has TRBV28 and TRBJ1-3; 7 bases agree with TRBD1. From germline, CDR1 is MDHEN and CDR2 SYDVKM. The length of the CDR3 is 15 residues. The ends lost 6 bases at V and 4 bases at J; junction bases unmatched: 9.

This clonotype was recorded at least ten times. J is TRBJ2-5 and V is TRBV5-1; 13 positions match TRBD2. This CDR3 spans 17 amino acids. V lost 2 bases to trimming and J lost 4 bases; unmatched junction nucleotides: 8. The germline gives CDR1 SGHRS, CDR2 YFSETQ. The chain's CDR3 is CASSFGTSGEKGETQYF. In DNA, the CDR3 is TGCGCCAGCAGCTTCGGGACTAGCGGGGAAAAAGGAGAGACCCAGTACTTC.

This clonotype has at least ten counts. The chain uses TRBV5-1 and TRBJ1-1, with D perhaps matching TRBD1 (5 bases). Per the germline V gene, CDR1 is SGHRS and CDR2 is YFSETQ. This CDR3 is 15 amino acids long. The germline V and J ends were trimmed by 0 bases and 6 bases, with 15 bases remaining between them. CDR3 DNA sequence: TGCGCCAGCAGCTTGGTTGGCGGGGCCCTTGCTGAAGCTTTCTTT. Residues: CASSLVGGALAEAFF.

This clonotype occurred many times. The rearrangement joins TRBV10-3 to TRBJ2-7; D possibly corresponds to TRBD1 (6 bases). CDR1 and CDR2 (germline): ENHRY, SYGVKD. V was pared by 10 bases and J by 1 base, with 14 bases between. This CDR3 has 13 amino acids. As DNA, the CDR3 is TGTGCCACCAAGGTTGGACAGTCCTACGAGCAGTACTTC. It translates to CATKVGQSYEQYF.

This clonotype was counted many times. This chain joins TRBV12-3 or TRBV12-4 and TRBJ2-7, with D perhaps matching TRBD2 (5 bases). V was cut by 3 bases and J by 4 bases, with 13 bases left in between. This CDR3 comprises 14 residues. The CDR3 loop reads CASSFPDGGYEQYF. The CDR3 DNA reads as TGTGCCAGCAGTTTTCCGGACGGAGGTTACGAGCAGTACTTC.

Of note for this clonotype: A much larger clone lies one base from this, so it may be a read error. The chain employs TRBV12-3 or TRBV12-4 and TRBJ1-1, with D uncertain. The length of the CDR3 is 11 residues. CDR3 loop: CASSFLEEASF. In DNA, the CDR3 is TGTGCCAGCAGTTTTCTGGAAGAAGCTTCCTTT.

There are many counts of this clonotype. CDR3 nucleotide sequence: TGTGCCAGCAGTTTCCAGGGGCCGAACACTGAAGCTTTCTTT. Its translation: CASSFQGPNTEAFF. J is TRBJ1-1 and V is TRBV12-3 or TRBV12-4; weak D call: TRBD1 (6 bases). The CDR3 extends over 14 amino acids. Trimming took off 3 bases at V and 1 base at J, with 9 bases between the two ends.

This clonotype was found once. This sequence joins TRBV11-1 and TRBJ1-1, with D maybe TRBD1 (6 bases). The CDR3 has 18 residues. The V end lost 5 bases, the J end lost 0 bases, and 22 bases lay between the germline ends. Germline V gene sequence: CDR1 SGHAT, CDR2 FQDESV (reference sequence). The CDR3 loop reads CASSPGPDRARLNTEAFF. CDR3 DNA sequence: TGTGCCAGCAGCCCCGGGCCGGACAGAGCAAGGCTGAACACTGAAGCTTTCTTT. Variable domain in full (rest from reference TRBV11-1 and TRBJ1-1): EAEVAQSPRYKITEKSQAVAFWCDPISGHATLYWYRQILGQGPELLVQFQDESVVDDSQLPKDRFSAERLKGVDSTLKIQPAELGDSAMYLCASSPGPDRARLNTEAFFGQGTRLTVV.

The chain uses TRBV5-1 and TRBJ2-5, with a tentative D call TRBD2 (5 bases). CDR3 length: 15 amino acids. Looked up from germline, CDR1 is SGHRS and CDR2 is YFSETQ. Trimming took off 2 bases at V and 1 base at J, with 12 bases between the two ends. The CDR3 DNA is TGCGCCAGCAGCTTAGCGGTTGTGTCCCAAGAGACCCAGTACTTC. It codes for CASSLAVVSQETQYF.

This clonotype was counted at least ten times. The V and J genes are TRBV2 and TRBJ2-5; D gene uncertain. Germline V CDR1 and CDR2: SNHLY, FYNNEI. This CDR3 has 16 residues. Trimming pared 5 bases from V and 5 bases from J, leaving 21 bases between. The CDR3, as DNA: TGTGCCAGCAGTCCCCTCCACTCCAACATAGGGGAGACCCAGTACTTC. This encodes CASSPLHSNIGETQYF. The full variable domain, with the rest looked up from reference TRBV2 and TRBJ2-5, is EPEVTQTPSHQVTQMGQEVILRCVPISNHLYFYWYRQILGQKVEFLVSFYNNEISEKSEIFDDQFSVERPDGSNFTLKIRSTKLEDSAMYFCASSPLHSNIGETQYFGPGTRLLVL.

The sample holds many counts of this clonotype. V is TRBV3-1 and J is TRBJ1-6; D might be TRBD1 (5 bases). CDR3 size: 14 residues. Trimming removed 5 bases at V and 10 bases at J, with 15 bases between. Germline V gene data show CDR1 as LGHDT and CDR2 as YNNKEL (reference sequence). The CDR3 reads CASSTNSGRSPLHF. Here the CDR3 DNA reads TGTGCCAGCAGCACTAATTCAGGGAGGTCACCCCTCCACTTT.

Concerning this clonotype itself: Its ends do not fully match the called genes, so a read error is possible. V and J are TRBV6-5 and TRBJ1-2; D might be TRBD1 (5 bases). Germline V gene data show CDR1 as MNHEY and CDR2 as SVGAGI. This CDR3 region has 13 residues. The CDR3 region has the DNA TGTGCCAGCAGTTTCTCTAGGGGACGTGGCTACAACTTC. Translation: CASSFSRGRGYNF.

Regarding this clonotype: One base away lies a much larger clone, so this may be a sequencing read error. The rearrangement links TRBV18 to TRBJ1-1; D is possibly TRBD1 (5 bases). CDR1 is KGHSH, CDR2 LQKENI, per germline. The V end was cut by 0 bases, the J end by 6 bases, with 14 bases between. CDR3 length equals 15 residues. CDR3 protein: CASSPPSRDFSEAFF. The CDR3 DNA is TGTGCCAGCTCACCACCTTCCCGGGACTTCTCTGAAGCTTTCTTT. Full variable domain (outside the CDR3, taken from reference TRBV18 and TRBJ1-1): NAGVMQNPRHLVRRRGQEARLRCSPMKGHSHVYWYRQLPEEGLKFMVYLQKENIIDESGMPKERFSAEFPKEGPSILRIQQVVRGDSAAYFCASSPPSRDFSEAFFGQGTRLTVV.

Comments on this clonotype: A much larger clone differs from this one at a single base, so this may be a read error. The chain uses TRBV10-3 and TRBJ2-3; 8 bases line up with TRBD2. There are 14 residues in the CDR3. Germline values: CDR1 ENHRY, CDR2 SYGVKD. The CDR3 loop reads CAIRYGGGTDSQYF. For the CDR3, the DNA is TGTGCCATCAGATACGGGGGGGGCACAGATTCGCAGTATTTT.

There are many counts of this clonotype. The V call is TRBV20-1, the J call TRBJ2-7; 7 nucleotides agree with TRBD1. The CDR3 has 15 residues. Germline loops: CDR1 DFQATT, CDR2 SNEGSKA (reference sequence). With V trimmed by 0 bases and J by 3 bases, 8 bases remained unmatched. This CDR3 reads CSARELGTARYEQYF. The CDR3 nucleotides are TGCAGTGCTAGAGAGCTCGGGACAGCGCGCTACGAGCAGTACTTC.

This clonotype was observed at least ten times. The rearrangement joins TRBV29-1 to TRBJ2-5; TRBD2 matches 9 bases. CDR1 is SQVTM and CDR2 is ANQGSEA in the germline V gene. The CDR3 runs to 14 residues. V was clipped by 2 bases and J by 5 bases; unmatched bases: 6. CDR3 DNA: TGCAGCGTTGAACTAGCGGGGCAAAGGGAGACCCAGTACTTC. Its translation is CSVELAGQRETQYF.

This clonotype has at least ten counts. This chain links TRBV6-1 with TRBJ1-1; TRBD1 matches 7 bases. The germline V gene has CDR1 MNHNS and CDR2 SASEGT. With V trimmed by 6 bases and J by 1 base, 5 bases remained unmatched. The CDR3 is 14 residues long. The CDR3 DNA sequence: TGTGCCAGCAGAATCGACAGGGAGAACACTGAAGCTTTCTTT. This gives the protein CASRIDRENTEAFF.

The sample holds many counts of this clonotype. The chain carries TRBV28 and TRBJ2-7, with 9 bases identical to TRBD1. Losses at the gene ends were 5 bases for V and 5 bases for J; bases not matched to a gene: 7. CDR3 size: 14 residues. CDR1 MDHEN and CDR2 SYDVKM come from the germline V gene. CDR3 sequence: CASSLTGGADEQYF. As DNA, the CDR3 is TGTGCCAGCAGTCTTACAGGGGGCGCGGACGAGCAGTACTTC. Full variable domain (missing parts from reference TRBV28 and TRBJ2-7): DVKVTQSSRYLVKRTGEKVFLECVQDMDHENMFWYRQDPGLGLRLIYFSYDVKMKEKGDIPEGYSVSREKKERFSLILESASTNQTSMYLCASSLTGGADEQYFGPGTRLTVT.

This clonotype occurred many times. The chain combines TRBV29-1 with TRBJ2-7, with 7 bases lining up with TRBD2. The CDR3 runs 13 residues. In germline, CDR1 is SQVTM, CDR2 ANQGSEA. J was trimmed by 1 base and V by 6 bases; bases with no gene match: 6. The CDR3 here is CSVRDYQSYEQYF. The DNA of the CDR3 is TGCAGCGTCCGGGACTACCAGTCCTACGAGCAGTACTTC.

This rearrangement joins TRBV2 to TRBJ2-5, with TRBD2 matching over 9 bases. The CDR3 is 15 residues long. Trimming cost V 5 bases and J 2 bases; bases outside gene matches: 6. Germline CDR1 and CDR2: SNHLY and FYNNEI. CDR3 DNA: TGTGCCAGCAGTCTCGGACTAGCGCCTCAAGAGACCCAGTACTTC. Its protein is CASSLGLAPQETQYF.

Ten or more counts support this clonotype. The rearrangement links TRBV2 to TRBJ2-7; 12 bases align to TRBD1. Germline-derived CDR1 and CDR2 are SNHLY and FYNNEI. CDR3 length equals 16 residues. The ends lost 8 bases at V and 4 bases at J; junction bases unmatched: 12. CDR3 bases: TGTGCCAGCGCCGGGACAGGGGGCGCGGTAGTGTACGAGCAGTACTTC. Residues: CASAGTGGAVVYEQYF.

This clonotype was detected many times. The chain couples TRBV6-1 to TRBJ1-6, with D tentatively TRBD1 (5 bases). Trimming pared 7 bases from V and 6 bases from J, leaving 16 bases between. The germline V gene has CDR1 MNHNS and CDR2 SASEGT. The CDR3 is made up of 15 amino acids. In nucleotides, the CDR3 is TGTGCCAGCACAAAAAGAGAGACAGCTAATTCACCCCTCCACTTT. Amino acid sequence: CASTKRETANSPLHF.

This clonotype was picked up many times. The chain carries TRBV10-3 and TRBJ1-2; TRBD1 is a possible D gene (6 bases). Germline V gene data show CDR1 as ENHRY and CDR2 as SYGVKD. Trimming cost V 2 bases and J 3 bases, with 7 bases left between them. The CDR3 runs to 13 residues. This chain's CDR3 is CAISEAGDYGYTF. Here the CDR3 DNA reads TGTGCCATCAGTGAGGCAGGGGACTATGGCTACACCTTC.

This clonotype was observed many times. This rearrangement joins TRBV18 to TRBJ1-1, with TRBD1 matching 7 bases. Germline V gene sequence: CDR1 KGHSH, CDR2 LQKENI. The trim removed 6 bases at V and 6 bases at J, leaving 10 bases unmatched. CDR3 length: 14 residues. The CDR3 is CASSPEQGWAEAFF. The CDR3 DNA reads as TGTGCCAGCTCCCCAGAACAGGGGTGGGCTGAAGCTTTCTTT.

This clonotype was seen ten or more times. V is TRBV9 and J is TRBJ1-2; D is possibly TRBD1 (6 bases). CDR3 size: 18 residues. V lost 4 bases and J 1 base, leaving 23 bases between the germline ends. Germline CDR1 reads SGDLS; CDR2 reads YYNGEE. The CDR3, as DNA: TGTGCCAGCAGCCCGACCGCCGGGGGGGCAGCATTTAACTATGGCTACACCTTC. This encodes CASSPTAGGAAFNYGYTF.